Sequencing of this T cell receptor (beta chain) was carried out in a study of beta chain features in type 1 diabetes. Whole-study findings and limits: Across all four CD4+ subsets, people with type 1 diabetes showed modestly shorter TCRB CDR3s. Patients' naive, central memory and Treg TCRB repertoires seemed closer to one another than those of healthy donors.

This clone was observed a few times. No antigen is known for it. Investigators reverse transcribed all isolated RNA, so they sequenced expressed TCRB transcripts. Repertoires were generated with immunoSEQ multiplex PCR, while TCRdb's copy carries only in-frame clones and drops some. The data show about 160,000 clones, approximately 8.1% seen once. V was clipped by 5 bases and J by 0 bases; unmatched bases: 8. CDR1 is SGHAT and CDR2 is FQNNGV in the germline V gene. The CDR3 has 17 amino acids. The clonotype comes from a man younger than 35 with type 1 diabetes. Material: central memory CD4+ T cells from blood. The gene calls are TRBV11-2 and TRBJ2-2, with 8 bases lining up with TRBD2. In DNA, the CDR3 is TGTGCCAGCAGCCTCCCACTAGCGGACGCGAACACCGGGGAGCTGTTTTTT. Residues: CASSLPLADANTGELFF.